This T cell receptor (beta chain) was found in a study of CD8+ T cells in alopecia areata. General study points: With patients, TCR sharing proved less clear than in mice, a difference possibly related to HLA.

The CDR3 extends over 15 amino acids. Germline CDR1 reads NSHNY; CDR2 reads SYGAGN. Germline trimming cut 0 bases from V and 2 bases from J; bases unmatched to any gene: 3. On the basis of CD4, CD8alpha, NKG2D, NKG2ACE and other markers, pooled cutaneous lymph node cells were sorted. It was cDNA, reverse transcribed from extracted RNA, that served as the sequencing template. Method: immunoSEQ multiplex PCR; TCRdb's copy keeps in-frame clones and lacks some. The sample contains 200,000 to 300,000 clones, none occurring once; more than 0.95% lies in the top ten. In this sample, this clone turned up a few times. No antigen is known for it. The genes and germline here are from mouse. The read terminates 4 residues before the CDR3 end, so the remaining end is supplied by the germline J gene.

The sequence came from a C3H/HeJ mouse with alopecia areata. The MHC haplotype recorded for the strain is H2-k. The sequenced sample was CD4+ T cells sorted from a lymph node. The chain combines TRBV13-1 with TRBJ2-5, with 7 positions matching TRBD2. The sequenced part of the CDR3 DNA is TGTGCCAGCAGTGATGCATCTGGGGGCCAAGAC. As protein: CASSDASGGQD. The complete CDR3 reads CASSDASGGQDTQYF.